The 6 T cell receptor beta chains below were found in one sample sequenced in a study of blood T cell repertoires in COVID-19. Sequenced by immunoSEQ multiplex PCR; TCRdb stores in-frame clones only, minus some. The table includes 250,000 to 300,000 clones, 80% to 90% detected once. The sample comprised peripheral blood. These receptors were taken from a woman aged 40-49 years who had recovered from COVID-19.

The chain recombines TRBV7-6 with TRBJ2-2, with 9 bases fitting TRBD1. With V trimmed by 2 bases and J by 4 bases, 2 bases remained unmatched. The CDR3 is 15 amino acids. Germline CDR1 and CDR2: SGHVS and FNYEAQ. CDR3 amino acids: CASSLRDRATGELFF. The DNA of the CDR3 is TGTGCCAGCAGCTTAAGGGACAGGGCCACCGGGGAGCTGTTTTTT.

The chain is built from TRBV2 and TRBJ2-4; 8 positions agree with TRBD1. CDR1 and CDR2 from the germline V gene are SNHLY and FYNNEI. The CDR3 is 16 residues long. V gave up 6 bases and J gave up 7 bases; unmatched junction bases: 14. In nucleotides, the CDR3 is TGTGCCAGCAGCGAACCAGGACAGGGTTTTGCGAACATTCAGTACTTC. Translation: CASSEPGQGFANIQYF.

The chain couples TRBV10-3 to TRBJ2-7; unclear D gene. This CDR3 comprises 13 residues. Trimming removed 11 bases at V and 0 bases at J, with 14 bases between. Germline CDR1 and CDR2: ENHRY and SYGVKD. CDR3 in DNA: TGTGCCCTGTCGGGTCAGCCCTCCTACGAGCAGTACTTC. Encoded protein: CALSGQPSYEQYF.

The rearrangement joins TRBV9 to TRBJ2-1, with TRBD1 as a possible D gene (8 bases). Germline lookup yields CDR1 SGDLS and CDR2 YYNGEE. The V and J ends lost 0 bases and 9 bases respectively, with 13 bases between them. This CDR3 has 14 amino acids. The CDR3 DNA is TGTGCCAGCAGCGTAGCTAGCGGACAGGGTGAGCAGTTCTTC. Its protein product is CASSVASGQGEQFF.

The chain has TRBV7-2 and TRBJ2-5, with D possibly TRBD2 on 7 matching bases. Trimming removed 3 bases at V and 3 bases at J, with 11 bases between. Germline V gives CDR1 SGHTA, CDR2 FQGNSA. CDR3 length: 14 amino acids. The CDR3, as DNA: TGTGCCAGCAGCTTGGGGGGGCAGGAAGAGACCCAGTACTTC. It encodes CASSLGGQEETQYF.

This clone was counted between two and nine times. The J gene is TRBJ1-6, the V gene TRBV28, with 7 bases that match TRBD1. CDR3 size: 16 residues. Germline CDR1 reads MDHEN; CDR2 reads SYDVKM. With V trimmed by 6 bases and J by 4 bases, 9 bases remained unmatched. The CDR3 loop is CASSPHSGQYNSPLHF. The CDR3, as DNA: TGTGCCAGCAGCCCACATTCGGGACAGTATAATTCACCCCTCCACTTT.